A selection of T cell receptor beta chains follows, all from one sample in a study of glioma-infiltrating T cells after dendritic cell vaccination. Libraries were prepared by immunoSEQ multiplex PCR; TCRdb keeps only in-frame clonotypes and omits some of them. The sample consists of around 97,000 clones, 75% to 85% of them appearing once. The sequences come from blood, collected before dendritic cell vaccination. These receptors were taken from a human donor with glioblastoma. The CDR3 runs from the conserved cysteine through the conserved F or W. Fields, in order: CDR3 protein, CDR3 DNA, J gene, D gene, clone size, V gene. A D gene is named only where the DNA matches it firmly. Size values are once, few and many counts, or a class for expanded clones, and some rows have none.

CDR3: CASSRGTANNEQFF; DNA: TGCGCCAGCAGCCGGGGGACAGCGAACAATGAGCAGTTCTTC; J: TRBJ2-1; D: NA; size: few; V: TRBV5-1
CDR3: CASSRPGQGVLDTQYF; DNA: TGTGCCAGCTCGCGTCCGGGACAGGGTGTTCTAGATACGCAGTATTTT; J: TRBJ2-3; D: TRBD1; size: NA; V: TRBV18
CDR3: CASRRGVGTDTQYF; DNA: TGTGCCAGCAGGCGGGGGGTTGGCACAGATACGCAGTATTTT; J: TRBJ2-3; D: TRBD2; size: NA; V: TRBV6-5
CDR3: CASRIQVSYNSPLHF; DNA: TGTGCCAGCAGGATACAGGTCTCCTATAATTCACCCCTCCACTTT; J: TRBJ1-6; D: NA; size: NA; V: TRBV6-6
CDR3: CASSLTGLGYGYTF; DNA: TGTGCCAGCAGCTTGACAGGGTTGGGTTATGGCTACACCTTC; J: TRBJ1-2; D: NA; size: few; V: TRBV5-6
CDR3: CASSYYLDRGLEQYF; DNA: TGTGCCAGCAGTTACTACCTGGACAGGGGGCTTGAGCAGTACTTC; J: TRBJ2-7; D: TRBD1; size: NA; V: TRBV6-5
CDR3: CASSQGTGTYEQYF; DNA: TGTGCCAGCAGTCAGGGGACAGGGACCTACGAGCAGTACTTC; J: TRBJ2-7; D: TRBD1; size: few; V: TRBV2
CDR3: CASSSSGRTYEQYF; DNA: TGTGCCAGCAGCTCCTCCGGGAGGACCTACGAGCAGTACTTC; J: TRBJ2-7; D: TRBD2; size: NA; V: TRBV5-6
CDR3: CASSFMGALGEKLFF; DNA: TGTGCCAGCAGCTTCATGGGGGCGCTTGGGGAAAAACTGTTTTTT; J: TRBJ1-4; D: NA; size: NA; V: TRBV7-9
CDR3: CASSELVGGGREQYF; DNA: TGTGCCAGCAGTGAATTAGTCGGGGGGGGCCGGGAGCAGTACTTC; J: TRBJ2-7; D: TRBD2; size: NA; V: TRBV2
CDR3: CASSFGGVEQYF; DNA: TGTGCCAGCAGCTTTGGCGGGGTCGAGCAGTACTTC; J: TRBJ2-7; D: NA; size: few; V: TRBV7-3